What follows are 27 T cell receptor beta chains derived from one specimen sequenced in a study of cytomegalovirus exposure and HLA in healthy donors. The PCR contained 60 Vbeta and 13 Jbeta primers. Assay used: immunoSEQ multiplex PCR; TCRdb lists only in-frame clones, some missing. The data contain 120,000 to 150,000 clones, 75% to 90% of them singletons. Material for sequencing was PBMCs. The receptors were sampled from a female donor in good health and CMV-seronegative.

This sequence joins TRBV4-2 and TRBJ2-1, with a weak D call TRBD2 (6 bases). Trimming stripped 0 bases from V and 9 bases from J, with 18 bases between. The CDR3 length is 16 residues. Germline V gene data show CDR1 as LGHNA and CDR2 as YNFKEQ. CDR3 in amino acids: CASSQEAGASWGEQFF. CDR3 DNA sequence: TGTGCCAGCAGCCAAGAAGCGGGTGCCTCGTGGGGTGAGCAGTTCTTC.

This clone was seen at least ten times. The same CDR3 also results from other DNA sequences found in this sample. The J gene is TRBJ1-5, the V gene TRBV28; 9 nucleotides align to TRBD1. The germline V gene encodes CDR1 MDHEN and CDR2 SYDVKM. With 6 bases clipped from V and 4 bases from J, the junction kept 7 bases outside the gene matches. The CDR3 has 15 amino acids. The DNA of the CDR3 is TGTGCCAGCAGCCAAACAGGGGGCGGGAATCAGCCCCAGCATTTT. Translation gives CASSQTGGGNQPQHF.

The V gene is TRBV10-3, the J gene TRBJ2-5; 10 bases match TRBD1. The closer fit of TRBJ2-7 to the DNA end suggests the J call may be wrong. Germline loops: CDR1 ENHRY, CDR2 SYGVKD. The CDR3 has 16 residues. The DNA of the CDR3 is TGTGCCATCGGAGACCTGTTTAGGGACAGGGGTAACGAGCAGTACTTC. Translated, it gives CAIGDLFRDRGNEQYF.

The chain employs TRBV30 and TRBJ2-1; D uncertain. V lost 0 bases, J lost 3 bases, and 6 bases lay in between. CDR1 is GTSNPN, CDR2 SVGIG, per germline (reference sequence). The CDR3 is 13 residues long. CDR3 protein: CAWSVSGYNEQFF. CDR3 nucleotides: TGTGCCTGGAGTGTATCGGGCTACAATGAGCAGTTCTTC. Looking up the rest from reference TRBV30 and TRBJ2-1 gives the full variable domain: SQTIHQWPATLVQPVGSPLSLECTVEGTSNPNLYWYRQAAGRGLQLLFYSVGIGQISSEVPQNLSASRPQDRQFILSSKKLLLSDSGFYLCAWSVSGYNEQFFGPGTRLTVL.

The CDR3 loop is CASSIDGSGEQYF. CDR3 DNA: TGTGCCAGTAGTATTGATGGCAGCGGCGAGCAGTACTTC. This chain links TRBV19 with TRBJ2-7, with a possible D match to TRBD2 (5 bases). V lost 3 bases and J 6 bases, leaving 12 bases between the germline ends. Germline lookup yields CDR1 LNHDA and CDR2 SQIVND (reference sequence). This CDR3 has 13 residues. The full variable domain, its missing parts supplied by reference TRBV19 and TRBJ2-7, is DGGITQSPKYLFRKEGQNVTLSCEQNLNHDAMYWYRQDPGQGLRLIYYSQIVNDFQKGDIAEGYSVSREKKESFPLTVTSAQKNPTAFYLCASSIDGSGEQYFGPGTRLTVT.

V gene TRBV19 combines with J gene TRBJ2-2; D not resolved. Trimming took 2 bases from V and 4 from J, leaving 8 bases between them. Germline loops: CDR1 LNHDA, CDR2 SQIVND (reference sequence). The CDR3 spans 14 residues. The CDR3 protein is CASSIWRFTGELFF. The CDR3 nucleotides are TGTGCCAGTAGTATATGGCGGTTCACCGGGGAGCTGTTTTTT.

V usage is TRBV5-4 and J usage is TRBJ2-7; the match to TRBD2 covers 9 bases. Germline CDR1 reads SGHNT; CDR2 reads YYREEE (reference sequence). The J segment lost 2 bases and the V segment lost 0 bases, leaving 6 bases of the junction unmatched. The CDR3 has 16 residues. The CDR3 protein is CASSLGLAGHTYEQYF. The CDR3 DNA reads TGTGCCAGCAGCTTGGGGCTAGCGGGACACACCTACGAGCAGTACTTC.

The chain combines TRBV14 with TRBJ2-7, with unresolved D. The CDR3 loop spans 16 amino acids. Germline V gene data show CDR1 as SGHDN and CDR2 as FVKESK. Trimming removed 4 bases at V and 0 bases at J, with 16 bases between. The CDR3 spells CASSPRRRESSYEQYF. CDR3 DNA: TGTGCCAGCAGCCCGAGGAGACGAGAGAGCTCCTACGAGCAGTACTTC.

The CDR3 DNA is TGCGCCAGCAGTGAGTCGGTAGGGGTGGGAAACACTGAAGCTTTCTTT. It yields the protein CASSESVGVGNTEAFF. The genes are TRBV10-1 and TRBJ1-1, with a tentative D call TRBD1 (5 bases). Germline loops: CDR1 WNHNN, CDR2 SYGVQD (reference sequence). The CDR3 is made up of 16 amino acids. V was shortened by 0 bases and J by 2 bases, with 13 bases between the two germline ends.

This chain uses TRBV5-6 with TRBJ1-5, with 7 nucleotides matching TRBD1. The J segment lost 7 bases and the V segment lost 4 bases, leaving 2 bases of the junction unmatched. Germline V gene data show CDR1 as SGHDT and CDR2 as YYEEEE. The CDR3 spans 12 residues. CDR3 protein: CASSQGEQPQHF. The CDR3 DNA reads as TGTGCCAGCAGCCAGGGGGAACAGCCCCAGCATTTT. Full variable domain (remainder filled in from reference TRBV5-6 and TRBJ1-5): DAGVTQSPTHLIKTRGQQVTLRCSPKSGHDTVSWYQQALGQGPQFIFQYYEEEERQRGNFPDRFSGHQFPNYSSELNVNALLLGDSALYLCASSQGEQPQHFGDGTRLSIL.

The V call is TRBV30, the J call TRBJ2-1; 11 bases align to TRBD2. Germline V gene sequence: CDR1 GTSNPN, CDR2 SVGIG (reference sequence). V dropped 4 bases and J dropped 10; count of bases not matched to a gene: 9. This CDR3 contains 14 residues. CDR3 amino acids: CAWMGVAGGGEQFF. The CDR3, as DNA: TGTGCCTGGATGGGTGTAGCGGGAGGGGGAGAGCAGTTCTTC.

This sequence joins TRBV28 and TRBJ2-7, with 7 bases that match TRBD2. J lost 5 bases, V lost 7 bases, and 14 bases had no gene match. Germline CDR1 reads MDHEN; CDR2 reads SYDVKM. The CDR3 has 15 residues. The chain's CDR3 is CASTTLKGGDDEQYF. As DNA, the CDR3 is TGTGCCAGCACCACCCTCAAGGGAGGGGATGACGAGCAGTACTTC.

CDR3 bases: TGTGCCAGCAGCTTAAGGTTGGAGGAGACCCAGTACTTC. Encoded protein: CASSLRLEETQYF. The J gene is TRBJ2-5, the V gene TRBV13; D is ambiguous. The CDR3 totals 13 residues. V was clipped by 2 bases and J by 5 bases, with 9 bases between them. Looked up from germline, CDR1 is PRHDT and CDR2 is FYEKMQ (reference sequence).

The chain combines TRBV14 with TRBJ2-1; no clear D gene. The germline V and J ends were trimmed by 6 bases and 0 bases, with 9 bases remaining between them. The germline CDR1 and CDR2 sequences are SGHDN and FVKESK. This CDR3 is built from 14 residues. CDR3 nucleotides: TGTGCCAGCAGAGGAGACTCCTCCTACAATGAGCAGTTCTTC. Its translation is CASRGDSSYNEQFF.

V gene TRBV10-3 combines with J gene TRBJ2-7; 10 bases agree with TRBD1. Germline assignment: CDR1 ENHRY and CDR2 SYGVKD. J was trimmed by 7 bases and V by 0 bases; bases with no gene match: 6. The CDR3 runs 15 residues. As DNA, the CDR3 is TGTGCCATCAGTGAGTCGAGACAGGGGGCGGGGGAGCAGTACTTC. As protein: CAISESRQGAGEQYF.

The chain has TRBV5-1 and TRBJ2-1, with 11 bases aligning to TRBD2. Germline lookup yields CDR1 SGHRS and CDR2 YFSETQ. The CDR3 covers 17 residues. With 4 bases clipped from V and 3 bases from J, the junction kept 9 bases outside the gene matches. In DNA form, the CDR3 reads TGCGCCAGCAGCCAGGTCACTAGCGGGAGCTTCTACAATGAGCAGTTCTTC. Translating it yields CASSQVTSGSFYNEQFF.

The gene calls are TRBV6-1 and TRBJ2-1; D perhaps matches TRBD2 (6 bases). With 0 bases removed from V and 6 bases from J, the gap between germline ends came to 15 bases. This CDR3 has 16 residues. Germline CDR1 MNHNS, CDR2 SASEGT. CDR3 sequence reads: CASSEAWDFYANEQFF. CDR3 nucleotides: TGTGCCAGCAGTGAAGCGTGGGACTTTTATGCCAATGAGCAGTTCTTC.

This clone was detected once. V gene TRBV7-9 combines with J gene TRBJ2-3; TRBD1 aligns across 7 bases. With V trimmed by 5 bases and J by 2 bases, 13 bases remained unmatched. CDR1 is SEHNR and CDR2 is FQNEAQ in the germline V gene (reference sequence). This CDR3 has 17 residues. The CDR3 sequence is CASSPRPTGVPTDTQYF. The CDR3 DNA sequence: TGTGCCAGCAGCCCACGGCCTACAGGGGTCCCCACAGATACGCAGTATTTT.

The rearrangement joins TRBV10-1 to TRBJ1-4, with TRBD1 as a possible D gene (6 bases). Germline V gives CDR1 WNHNN, CDR2 SYGVQD (reference sequence). V was trimmed by 5 bases and J by 7 bases, leaving 11 bases between them. CDR3 length: 13 residues. The CDR3 sequence is CASSPGGREKLFF. Here the CDR3 DNA reads TGCGCCAGCAGTCCCGGGGGGCGTGAAAAACTGTTTTTT.

This rearrangement joins TRBV29-1 to TRBJ1-1; TRBD1 might be the D (5 bases). V lost 5 bases and J lost 0, with 10 bases in between. This CDR3 contains 13 residues. In germline, CDR1 is SQVTM, CDR2 ANQGSEA. In nucleotides, the CDR3 is TGCAGCGTTCATAGACAGATGAACACTGAAGCTTTCTTT. Its protein product is CSVHRQMNTEAFF.

This chain connects TRBV19 to TRBJ1-1, with TRBD1 identical over 7 bases. V gave up 6 bases and J gave up 2 bases; unmatched junction bases: 15. This CDR3 comprises 17 residues. Germline V gene sequence: CDR1 LNHDA, CDR2 SQIVND (reference sequence). The CDR3 DNA reads TGTGCCAGTAGGGCCACGTCGGGGACAGATTCTAACACTGAAGCTTTCTTT. It encodes CASRATSGTDSNTEAFF.

The chain joins TRBV28 to TRBJ1-5, with 7 bases that match TRBD1. There are 20 residues in the CDR3. Looked up from germline, CDR1 is MDHEN and CDR2 is SYDVKM. With V trimmed by 3 bases and J by 0 bases, 17 bases remained unmatched. In DNA form, the CDR3 reads TGTGCCAGCAGTTTGGGGACCGACAGGGAAGGTATTTATAGCAATCAGCCCCAGCATTTT. As protein: CASSLGTDREGIYSNQPQHF. The whole variable domain, remainder taken from reference TRBV28 and TRBJ1-5, is DVKVTQSSRYLVKRTGEKVFLECVQDMDHENMFWYRQDPGLGLRLIYFSYDVKMKEKGDIPEGYSVSREKKERFSLILESASTNQTSMYLCASSLGTDREGIYSNQPQHFGDGTRLSIL.

This clone showed up just a few times. The chain employs TRBV6-4 and TRBJ2-2, with a tentative D call TRBD2 (6 bases). V lost 8 bases and J 3 bases, leaving 10 bases between the germline ends. The CDR3 has 13 residues. Germline V gene lookup returns CDR1 MRHNA and CDR2 SNTAGT. In nucleotides, the CDR3 is TGTGCCAGCTCTCGGGAGCACACCGGGGAGCTGTTTTTT. This sequence encodes CASSREHTGELFF.

The chain is built from TRBV6-1 and TRBJ2-7; no clear D gene. CDR1 is MNHNS and CDR2 is SASEGT in the germline V gene. The CDR3 spans 13 residues. Trimming pared 3 bases from V and 6 bases from J, leaving 12 bases between. The CDR3 DNA reads TGTGCCAGCAGTGACGTGACGACTCTCGAGCAGTACTTC. Translating gives CASSDVTTLEQYF.

The chain links TRBV10-3 to TRBJ2-2; 10 bases agree with TRBD2. The CDR3 length is 17 residues. V trimming: 5 bases; J trimming: 0 bases; junction bases outside the gene matches: 6. Germline V gene sequence: CDR1 ENHRY, CDR2 SYGVKD. The CDR3 DNA sequence: TGTGCCATCAGTTATGGACTAGCGGCATCGAACACCGGGGAGCTGTTTTTT. It yields the protein CAISYGLAASNTGELFF.

The chain employs TRBV14 and TRBJ2-5, with D possibly being TRBD1 (5 bases). V was pared by 1 base and J by 5 bases, with 17 bases between. This CDR3 is 16 amino acids long. CDR1 SGHDN and CDR2 FVKESK come from the germline V gene. CDR3: CASSQGGGPRWETQYF. CDR3 coding DNA: TGTGCCAGCAGCCAAGGGGGCGGACCCCGGTGGGAGACCCAGTACTTC.

The chain links TRBV6-6 to TRBJ1-4; 7 bases match TRBD1. J gave up 4 bases and V 2 bases, and 4 bases lay outside the gene matches. Germline CDR1 is MNHNY and CDR2 is SVGAGI (reference sequence). The CDR3 has 15 amino acids. CDR3: CASSYEGAVNEKLFF. The CDR3 region has the DNA TGTGCCAGCAGTTACGAGGGGGCGGTTAATGAAAAACTGTTTTTT.